This paragraph covers one TCR beta chain sequence. Antigen: not known. MiXCR was run by TCRdb on the 5' RACE reads, yielding one entry per CDR3 protein. The table includes 500,000 to 550,000 distinct CDR3 sequences, roughly 21% detected once. This specimen belongs to a study of identical twins. Broader study findings: It was cross-sectional statistical analysis, not following the same donors, that the conclusions relied on.

The ends were cut back, 0 bases at V and 6 bases at J, with 6 bases in the middle. The CDR3 length is 13 residues. CDR1 SNHLY and CDR2 FYNNEI come from the germline V gene. The same specimen was also included in a second study, on T cells expressing NK-cell markers. That source notes: Serological testing identified seven of the eight sequenced donors as HCMV-seropositive and one as seronegative. Only alpha-beta TCR T cells were sorted in several experiments, using an anti-gamma-delta TCR antibody. In more than 5 donors, dominant CD3+CD56+NKG2C+ clonotypes ranked among the top 10 CD8+ clonotypes.

The sample consisted of CD4+ T cells sorted from blood. V is TRBV2 and J is TRBJ2-1; D might be TRBD1 (6 bases). This clonotype was sampled from a woman under 30 in good health. The CDR3 here is CASSEATGNEQFF. The CDR3 nucleotides are TGTGCCAGCAGTGAAGCGACAGGCAATGAGCAGTTCTTC.